The source of this TCR beta chain is a study of blood T cell repertoires in COVID-19. Study background: The cDNA or gDNA used as material had been derived from T cells, B-cell-depleted T cells, or PBMCs.

Method: immunoSEQ multiplex PCR; TCRdb's copy keeps in-frame clones and lacks some. The profile shows under 200,000 clones, 84% of them singletons. Trimming stripped 3 bases from V and 12 bases from J, with 14 bases between. CDR3 size: 12 residues. The germline gives CDR1 LNHNV, CDR2 YYDKDF (reference sequence). Everyone who took part was roughly 18 to 89 years old, and they came from some 23 US areas. A COVID-19 case had been met by exposed participants during the 2 weeks before study entry. Sequencing input: PBMCs or T cells enriched from blood (not recorded which). The origin of this receptor is a woman in her twenties or thirties who had been exposed to COVID-19. This rearrangement joins TRBV15 to TRBJ1-1; D uncertain. CDR3 bases: TGTGCCACCAGCAGTCTCACTCCTAGGACTTTCTTT. This gives the protein CATSSLTPRTFF.